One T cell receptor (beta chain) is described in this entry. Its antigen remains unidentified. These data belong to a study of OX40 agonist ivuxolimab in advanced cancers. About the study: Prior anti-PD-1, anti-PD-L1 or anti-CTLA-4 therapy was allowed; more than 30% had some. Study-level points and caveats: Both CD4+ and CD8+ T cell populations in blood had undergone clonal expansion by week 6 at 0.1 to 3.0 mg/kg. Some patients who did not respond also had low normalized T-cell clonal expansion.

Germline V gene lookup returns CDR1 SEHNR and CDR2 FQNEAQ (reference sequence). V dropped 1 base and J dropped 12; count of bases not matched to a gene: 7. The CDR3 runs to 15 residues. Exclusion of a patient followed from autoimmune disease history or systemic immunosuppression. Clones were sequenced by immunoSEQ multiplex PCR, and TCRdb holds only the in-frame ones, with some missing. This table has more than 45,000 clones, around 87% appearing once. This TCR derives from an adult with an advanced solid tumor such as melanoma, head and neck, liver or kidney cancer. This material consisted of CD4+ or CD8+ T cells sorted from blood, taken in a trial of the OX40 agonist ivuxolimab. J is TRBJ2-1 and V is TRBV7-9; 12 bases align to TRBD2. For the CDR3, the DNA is TGTGCCAGCAGCTTAGTCCCTAGCGGGAGGGTGGTGCAGTTCTTC. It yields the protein CASSLVPSGRVVQFF.